The T cell receptor beta chain under discussion was sequenced for a study of graft-versus-host responses after intestinal transplantation. About the study: Every recipient underwent anti-thymocyte globulin induction, then tacrolimus and steroids for two to four years.

Study-wide results and limits: Among recipient marrow samples, GvH clones were found; some appeared first in ileum or blood. Patients who carried graft-donor T cell macrochimerism also had high graft-versus-host to host-versus-graft clonal ratios in their allografts. GvH clone levels peaked in circulation, and this peak was associated with early post-transplant HvG declines.

In regard to this clone: What it binds is unknown.

The assay was immunoSEQ multiplex PCR, and TCRdb's table has in-frame clones only and misses some. The sample holds about 88,000 clones, 85% to 95% seen once. Sample: unstimulated CD4+ T cells sorted from spleen or lymph node cells, taken before transplant. This receptor was identified in a human donor who was the organ donor for an intestinal transplant.

CDR3 residues: CASSGGGLYNEQFF. The CDR3 DNA sequence: TGCGCCAGCAGCGGCGGGGGGCTCTACAATGAGCAGTTCTTC. V usage is TRBV5-1 and J usage is TRBJ2-1; 8 bases map to TRBD2. The CDR3 runs 14 residues. V gave up 4 bases and J gave up 3 bases; unmatched junction bases: 3. The germline V gene encodes CDR1 SGHRS and CDR2 YFSETQ.